The 14 T cell receptor beta chains given below trace back to one sample, sequenced in a study of blood T cell repertoires in COVID-19. Sequencing used immunoSEQ multiplex PCR; TCRdb keeps in-frame clones, though not all of them. The profile shows under 450,000 clones, roughly nine tenths of them singletons. The specimen was PBMCs or T cells enriched from blood (not recorded which). These receptors originate from a woman in her 30s who had recovered from COVID-19.

J is TRBJ2-7 and V is TRBV5-1; D is possibly TRBD1 (5 bases). V dropped 4 bases and J dropped 6 bases, with 11 bases sitting between them. The germline gives CDR1 SGHRS, CDR2 YFSETQ. There are 12 residues in the CDR3. In DNA, the CDR3 is TGCGCCAGCAGCCCTGAAGGGGTCGAGCAGTACTTC. Amino acids: CASSPEGVEQYF.

This rearrangement joins TRBV27 to TRBJ2-7; D is unclear. The V end was cut by 2 bases, the J end by 6 bases, with 17 bases between. This CDR3 region has 15 residues. Germline CDR1 MNHEY, CDR2 SMNVEV (reference sequence). CDR3 coding DNA: TGTGCCAGCAGTTTAGAAGGATCCATCAGACTCGAGCAGTACTTC. Translation gives CASSLEGSIRLEQYF.

The rearrangement joins TRBV25-1 to TRBJ2-1, with 8 bases aligning to TRBD2. The CDR3 covers 15 residues. Germline lookup yields CDR1 MGHDK and CDR2 SYGVNS. The trim removed 5 bases at V and 7 bases at J, leaving 10 bases unmatched. The CDR3 DNA follows: TGTGCCAGCAGTAGATTAGCGGGACCTTTTAATGAGCAGTTCTTC. Protein sequence: CASSRLAGPFNEQFF.

The J gene is TRBJ2-3, the V gene TRBV28; 10 bases align to TRBD1. The CDR3 loop spans 22 amino acids. Trimming removed 2 bases from V and 1 base from J; junction bases left unmatched: 21. The germline CDR1 and CDR2 sequences are MDHEN and SYDVKM. CDR3 amino acids: CASSLRTGGSVGEGQGTDTQYF. CDR3 bases: TGTGCCAGCAGTTTAAGGACAGGGGGATCCGTCGGGGAGGGCCAAGGCACAGATACGCAGTATTTT.

The CDR3 nucleotides are TGTGCCAGCAGCTTAGAGGCCAGGGCATACGAGCAGTACTTC. Protein: CASSLEARAYEQYF. V is TRBV11-3 and J is TRBJ2-7; weak D call: TRBD1 (5 bases). The CDR3 spans 14 residues. V lost 0 bases to trimming and J lost 4 bases, with 10 bases between them. Germline V gene lookup returns CDR1 SGHNT and CDR2 YENEEA.

The chain recombines TRBV7-9 with TRBJ1-2, with 8 positions matching TRBD1. Trimming at V came to 3 bases and at J to 7 bases, leaving 4 bases not matched to a gene. The CDR3 contains 13 residues. Per germline, CDR1 SEHNR and CDR2 FQNEAQ (reference sequence). CDR3 DNA: TGTGCCAGCAGCTTGACAGGGGCGACTGGCTACACCTTC. Its translation is CASSLTGATGYTF.

The rearrangement links TRBV7-9 to TRBJ2-2, with 12 positions matching TRBD2. Trimming removed 5 bases from V and 2 bases from J; junction bases left unmatched: 9. CDR1 and CDR2 from the germline V gene are SEHNR and FQNEAQ (reference sequence). This CDR3 has 18 residues. CDR3 DNA sequence: TGTGCCAGCAGCGCCCAGTCTGGACTAGCGGGAAACACCGGGGAGCTGTTTTTT. Translated, it gives CASSAQSGLAGNTGELFF.

The chain carries TRBV30 and TRBJ1-1; 7 bases align to TRBD1. This CDR3 is 14 amino acids long. Trimming at V came to 0 bases and at J to 4 bases, leaving 5 bases not matched to a gene. CDR1 GTSNPN and CDR2 SVGIG come from the germline V gene (reference sequence). In DNA form, the CDR3 reads TGTGCCTGGAGTGTACAGGGGTTCTTCACTGAAGCTTTCTTT. Protein: CAWSVQGFFTEAFF.

The rearrangement links TRBV11-2 to TRBJ2-3; 15 bases fit TRBD2. The CDR3 is 15 amino acids. Germline assignment: CDR1 SGHAT and CDR2 FQNNGV. Losses at the gene ends were 6 bases for V and 8 bases for J; bases not matched to a gene: 6. CDR3 amino acids: CASRSPGLAGGTQYF. The CDR3 DNA reads as TGTGCCAGCAGAAGCCCGGGACTAGCGGGGGGTACGCAGTATTTT.

The V call is TRBV10-2, the J call TRBJ2-7, with D possibly being TRBD2 (6 bases). From germline, CDR1 is WSHSY and CDR2 SAAADI. The CDR3 spans 15 residues. V was pared by 4 bases and J by 7 bases, with 20 bases between. In DNA form, the CDR3 reads TGCGCCAGCAGTGCCGGGACTGGCAGAGGGCGGGAGCAGTACTTC. Protein: CASSAGTGRGREQYF.

The chain combines TRBV5-1 with TRBJ2-7; TRBD2 agrees at 15 bases. The J segment lost 0 bases and the V segment lost 0 bases, leaving 4 bases of the junction unmatched. This CDR3 contains 18 residues. Germline V lookup: CDR1 SGHRS, CDR2 YFSETQ. The CDR3 DNA reads TGCGCCAGCAGCTTGGCCGGGACTAGCGGGAGGTTCTCCTACGAGCAGTACTTC. This encodes CASSLAGTSGRFSYEQYF.

This clone has only one observation. V is TRBV28 and J is TRBJ1-5; 10 nucleotides agree with TRBD1. The V gene end was trimmed by 9 bases and the J gene end by 2 bases; junction bases not matched to a gene: 7. Germline V gene lookup returns CDR1 MDHEN and CDR2 SYDVKM. The CDR3 runs 15 residues. Written as DNA, the CDR3 is TGTGCCAGTGCTTGGACAGGGGGGGGCAATCAGCCCCAGCATTTT. Encoded protein: CASAWTGGGNQPQHF. The full variable domain, in which reference TRBV28 and TRBJ1-5 provide the parts outside the CDR3, is DVKVTQSSRYLVKRTGEKVFLECVQDMDHENMFWYRQDPGLGLRLIYFSYDVKMKEKGDIPEGYSVSREKKERFSLILESASTNQTSMYLCASAWTGGGNQPQHFGDGTRLSIL.

The rearrangement joins TRBV5-1 to TRBJ2-7; TRBD2 matches 7 bases. From germline, CDR1 is SGHRS and CDR2 YFSETQ. The CDR3 covers 14 residues. V shed 0 bases and J 5 bases; nucleotides not matched to a gene: 5. The CDR3 loop is CASSLVMGGDEQYF. The CDR3 region has the DNA TGCGCCAGCAGCTTGGTGATGGGGGGGGACGAGCAGTACTTC.

The chain couples TRBV27 to TRBJ1-2, with D tentatively TRBD1 (6 bases). CDR1 and CDR2 from the germline V gene are MNHEY and SMNVEV (reference sequence). The CDR3 sequence is 14 residues long. V was trimmed by 6 bases and J by 2 bases, leaving 13 bases between them. The CDR3 sequence: CASRRDTNNYGYTF. In DNA form, the CDR3 reads TGTGCCAGCAGACGGGACACTAACAACTATGGCTACACCTTC.